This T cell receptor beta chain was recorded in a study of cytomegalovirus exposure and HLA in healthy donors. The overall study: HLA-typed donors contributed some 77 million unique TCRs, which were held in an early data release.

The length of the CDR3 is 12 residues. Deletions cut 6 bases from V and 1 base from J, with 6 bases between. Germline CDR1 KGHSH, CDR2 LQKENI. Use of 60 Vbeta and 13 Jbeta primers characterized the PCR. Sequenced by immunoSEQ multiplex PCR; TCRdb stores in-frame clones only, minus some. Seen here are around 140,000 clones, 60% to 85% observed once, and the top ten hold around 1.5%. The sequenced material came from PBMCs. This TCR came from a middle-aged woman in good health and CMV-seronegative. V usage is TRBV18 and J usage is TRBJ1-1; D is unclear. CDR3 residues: CASSLSNTEAFF. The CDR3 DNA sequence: TGTGCCAGCTCCCTCTCGAACACTGAAGCTTTCTTT.